These T cell receptor beta chains were read from a single sample in a study of T cell responses to AZD1222 COVID-19 vaccine. Measured with immunoSEQ multiplex PCR; TCRdb has only the in-frame clones, and not every one. This sample has over 95,000 clones, with over 75% found just once. This material consisted of peripheral blood, taken on day 0 of AZD1222 vaccination. Receptors originate from an adult in good health. CDR3s include the opening cysteine and the closing phenylalanine or tryptophan. A D gene is named only where the DNA matches it firmly. Where a row states a size, it is once, few, many or the class of an expanded clone; other rows omit it.

TGTGCCAGCAGCTTAGGTCTGGCTAGCACAGATACGCAGTATTTT | CASSLGLASTDTQYF | - | - | TRBJ2-3 | TRBV7-9 | 15
TGTGCCAGCAGCCCCCGACAGGGGCGCCAAGAAAAACTGTTTTTT | CASSPRQGRQEKLFF | TRBD1 | - | TRBJ1-4 | TRBV5-8 | 15
TGTGCCAGCAGCGCCTCCGGGACGCAACAGGACGAGCAGTACTTC | CASSASGTQQDEQYF | - | - | TRBJ2-7 | TRBV9 | 15
TGTGCCAGCAGTGAAAGTAACAGACCTAATCAGCCCCAGCATTTT | CASSESNRPNQPQHF | - | - | TRBJ1-5 | TRBV2 | 15
TGTGCCAGCAGTTACTCAGGGGGCGCGAAGACCCAGTACTTC | CASSYSGGAKTQYF | TRBD1 | - | TRBJ2-5 | TRBV6-2/TRBV6-3 | 14
TGTGCCAGCAGCCCTCGCTCGAGTACAGGACGAAACAATGAGCAGTTCTTC | CASSPRSSTGRNNEQFF | - | once | TRBJ2-1 | TRBV7-6 | 17
TGTGCCAGCAACACTATAACTCGAGGGAGCCACAATGAGCAGTTCTTC | CASNTITRGSHNEQFF | - | - | TRBJ2-1 | TRBV28 | 16
TGTGCCAGCAGCTTAAAGCCTAGCGTCGGGGAGCTGTTTTTT | CASSLKPSVGELFF | - | - | TRBJ2-2 | TRBV7-9 | 14
TGTGCCAGCAGCCAAGGGGTTTTAGCGGGACGAAGCCTACAGTACTTC | CASSQGVLAGRSLQYF | TRBD2 | - | TRBJ2-7 | TRBV3-1/TRBV3-2 | 16
TGTGCCAGCAATGAGGGTGCCGCTGAAGCTTTCTTT | CASNEGAAEAFF | - | - | TRBJ1-1 | TRBV28 | 12
TGTGCCAGCAGTTTCCCAGCGGGAGCGGGTATCATTCAGTACTTC | CASSFPAGAGIIQYF | TRBD2 | - | TRBJ2-4 | TRBV28 | 15
TGTGCCAGCAGCTACCTTGGTACTAGCTACAATGAGCAGTTCTTC | CASSYLGTSYNEQFF | - | once | TRBJ2-1 | TRBV7-2 | 15
TGTGCCAGCAGTGAAAATTTTATTGGGACAGGGGGCTCACCCCTCCACTTT | CASSENFIGTGGSPLHF | TRBD1 | - | TRBJ1-6 | TRBV6-1 | 17
TGTGCCAGCAGTCTAGCGGGACAGATTAATGAAAAACTGTTTTTT | CASSLAGQINEKLFF | TRBD1 | few | TRBJ1-4 | TRBV2 | 15
TGTGCCAGCAGCTTTGCGGGAAATATGGACTATGGCTACACCTTC | CASSFAGNMDYGYTF | - | - | TRBJ1-2 | TRBV5-5 | 15
TGCAGCGTTGTGGGTAACCTCTACAATGAGCAGTTCTTC | CSVVGNLYNEQFF | - | many | TRBJ2-1 | TRBV29-1 | 13
TGCGCCAGCGGCCTAGGGCTCTCGGGCACTGAAGCTTTCTTT | CASGLGLSGTEAFF | - | once | TRBJ1-1 | TRBV5-1 | 14
TGCGCCAGCAGCCAAGGGGGCTATGAGCAGTTCTTC | CASSQGGYEQFF | - | - | TRBJ2-1 | TRBV4-3 | 12
TGCGCCAGCAGCGGGGGGTACGGTAACGAGCAGTACTTC | CASSGGYGNEQYF | TRBD2 | - | TRBJ2-7 | TRBV10-2 | 13
TGTGCCAGCAGTTTAGGGGGAGAGGCTGGAAACACCATATATTTT | CASSLGGEAGNTIYF | - | - | TRBJ1-3 | TRBV27 | 15
TGTGCCAGCAGCCCTGGGACTAGCGGGTACAATGAGCAGTTCTTC | CASSPGTSGYNEQFF | TRBD2 | - | TRBJ2-1 | TRBV9 | 15
TGTGCCAGCAGCCGCAGCGGAACCTACGAGCAGTACTTC | CASSRSGTYEQYF | - | - | TRBJ2-7 | TRBV7-6 | 13
TGTGCCAGCAGGGGGACCACTGATCAGCCCCAGCATTTT | CASRGTTDQPQHF | - | - | TRBJ1-5 | TRBV12-3/TRBV12-4 | 13
TGTGCCAGCAGATCTCACCTGACAGGTCGGAATCAGCCCCAGCATTTT | CASRSHLTGRNQPQHF | - | - | TRBJ1-5 | TRBV28 | 16
TGCGCCAGCAGCTTTGAGACAGATACGCAGTATTTT | CASSFETDTQYF | - | - | TRBJ2-3 | TRBV5-1 | 12
TGTGCCAGCAGTGAATTTTCCTCCGGGACAGGGTATAGTCAGCCCCAGCATTTT | CASSEFSSGTGYSQPQHF | TRBD1 | - | TRBJ1-5 | TRBV2 | 18
TGTGCCAGCAGCGTATATCCGGACACTGAAGCTTTCTTT | CASSVYPDTEAFF | - | - | TRBJ1-1 | TRBV9 | 13
TGTGCCAGCAGTTTCCGCGGGTGGAGCTCCTATAATTCACCCCTCCACTTT | CASSFRGWSSYNSPLHF | - | - | TRBJ1-6 | TRBV27 | 17
TGTGCCAGCAGTTACGGGGTAAACTCTGGAAACACCATATATTTT | CASSYGVNSGNTIYF | - | many | TRBJ1-3 | TRBV6-5 | 15
TGTGCCAGCAGCCAACTAGCGGGAGATTTCCGGAACACCGGGGAGCTGTTTTTT | CASSQLAGDFRNTGELFF | TRBD2 | - | TRBJ2-2 | TRBV7-9 | 18
TGTGCCAGCAGTTTTAAGGGCCCCTGGGCAGGGGACACCTACGAGCAGTACTTC | CASSFKGPWAGDTYEQYF | - | - | TRBJ2-7 | TRBV28 | 18
TGTGCCAGCAGTTTCCCAGGGACAGCTGCTAACTATGGCTACACCTTC | CASSFPGTAANYGYTF | TRBD1 | - | TRBJ1-2 | TRBV28 | 16
TGTGCCAGCAGCTTTCGGGTTTCCCCAGGGACTAGCGGGGTAGGAGAGCAGTACTTC | CASSFRVSPGTSGVGEQYF | TRBD2 | once | TRBJ2-7 | TRBV7-9 | 19
TGTGCCAGCAGCTTGGAGGGGGCGACTGAAGCTTTCTTT | CASSLEGATEAFF | TRBD1 | - | TRBJ1-1 | TRBV5-5 | 13
TGTGCCAGCTCCGCTGACAGGCCAACTCTCTACGAGCAGTACTTC | CASSADRPTLYEQYF | - | - | TRBJ2-7 | TRBV18 | 15
TGTGCCAGCAGTCCAGCAGGATACGAGCAGTACTTC | CASSPAGYEQYF | - | - | TRBJ2-7 | TRBV27 | 12
TGTGCCAGCAGACCGGGCCTTAGCACAGATACGCAGTATTTT | CASRPGLSTDTQYF | - | - | TRBJ2-3 | TRBV6-5 | 14
TGCAGTGCTAGTTACGGCGGGAGTGGAAATGAGAATGAGCAGTTCTTC | CSASYGGSGNENEQFF | TRBD2 | - | TRBJ2-1 | TRBV20-1 | 16
TGTGCCAGCAGCGCTACCCTGGACACTGAAGCTTTCTTT | CASSATLDTEAFF | - | - | TRBJ1-1 | TRBV7-3 | 13
TGCGCCAGCAGTGAAACACATCATCTTGGGCATGGCTACACCTTC | CASSETHHLGHGYTF | - | - | TRBJ1-2 | TRBV10-1 | 15
TGTGCCAGCAGGCCAACAGGGGGCGGAGGCTACACCTTC | CASRPTGGGGYTF | TRBD1 | - | TRBJ1-2 | TRBV7-2 | 13
TGCAGCGTTGGGGTTGGGGGAAACACCATATATTTT | CSVGVGGNTIYF | - | - | TRBJ1-3 | TRBV29-1 | 12
TGTGCCAGCAGCCAAAGGGTAGGGGTGGCAAACACCATATATTTT | CASSQRVGVANTIYF | - | - | TRBJ1-3 | TRBV28 | 15
TGCAGCGTGCTCGGCGACAGTTATGGCTACACCTTC | CSVLGDSYGYTF | - | - | TRBJ1-2 | TRBV29-1 | 12
TGTGCCAGCAGCTTAGGTGGGTCGGTCAAGGCAGATACGCAGTATTTT | CASSLGGSVKADTQYF | - | once | TRBJ2-3 | TRBV11-2 | 16
TGCGCCAGCAGTGAGTCGGGTGGTGTTAGCTTAAACACTGAAGCTTTCTTT | CASSESGGVSLNTEAFF | - | - | TRBJ1-1 | TRBV10-2 | 17
TGTGCCAGCAGTTTGACAGACACAGATACGCAGTATTTT | CASSLTDTDTQYF | - | - | TRBJ2-3 | TRBV28 | 13
TGTGCCTGGAGTGTATCGGCATTCTACGAGCAGTACTTC | CAWSVSAFYEQYF | - | - | TRBJ2-7 | TRBV30 | 13
TGCAGTGCTGCTCGGGCCGTGCAGTACTTC | CSAARAVQYF | - | - | TRBJ2-7 | TRBV20-1 | 10